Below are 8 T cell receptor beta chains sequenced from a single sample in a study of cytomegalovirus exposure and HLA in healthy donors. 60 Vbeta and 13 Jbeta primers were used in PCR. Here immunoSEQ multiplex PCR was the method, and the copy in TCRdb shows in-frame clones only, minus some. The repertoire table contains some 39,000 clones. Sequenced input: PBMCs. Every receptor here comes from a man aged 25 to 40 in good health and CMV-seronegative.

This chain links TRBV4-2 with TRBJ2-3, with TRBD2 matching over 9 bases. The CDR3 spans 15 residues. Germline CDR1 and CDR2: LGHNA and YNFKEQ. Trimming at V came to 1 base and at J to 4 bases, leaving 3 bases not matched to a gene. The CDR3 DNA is TGTGCCAGCAGCCAAGTAGCGGGAGATCCAGATACGCAGTATTTT. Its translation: CASSQVAGDPDTQYF.

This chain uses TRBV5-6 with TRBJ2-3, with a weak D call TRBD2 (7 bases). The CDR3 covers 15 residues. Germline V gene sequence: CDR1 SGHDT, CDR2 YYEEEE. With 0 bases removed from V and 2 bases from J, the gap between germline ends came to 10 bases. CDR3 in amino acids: CASSLGGGFTDTQYF. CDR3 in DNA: TGTGCCAGCAGCTTGGGGGGGGGCTTCACAGATACGCAGTATTTT.

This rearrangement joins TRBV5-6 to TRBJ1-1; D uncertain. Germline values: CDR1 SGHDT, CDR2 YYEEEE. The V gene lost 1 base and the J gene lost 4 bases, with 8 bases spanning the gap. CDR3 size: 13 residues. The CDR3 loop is CASSLPSATEAFF. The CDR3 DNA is TGTGCCAGCAGCTTGCCGAGTGCCACTGAAGCTTTCTTT.

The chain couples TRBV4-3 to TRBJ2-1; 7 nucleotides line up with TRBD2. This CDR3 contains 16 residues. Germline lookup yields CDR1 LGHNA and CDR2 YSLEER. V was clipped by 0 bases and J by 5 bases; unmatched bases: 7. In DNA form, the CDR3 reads TGCGCCAGCAGCCAAGAGCGAGCGGGGTTCGACAATGAGCAGTTCTTC. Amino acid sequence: CASSQERAGFDNEQFF.

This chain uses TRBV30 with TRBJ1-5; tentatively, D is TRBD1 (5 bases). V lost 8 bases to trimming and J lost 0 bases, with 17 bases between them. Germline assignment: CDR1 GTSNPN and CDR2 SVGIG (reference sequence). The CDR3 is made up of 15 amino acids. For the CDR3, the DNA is TGTGCCGGGTCTTCGGGGGAAAGTAGCAATCAGCCCCAGCATTTT. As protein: CAGSSGESSNQPQHF.

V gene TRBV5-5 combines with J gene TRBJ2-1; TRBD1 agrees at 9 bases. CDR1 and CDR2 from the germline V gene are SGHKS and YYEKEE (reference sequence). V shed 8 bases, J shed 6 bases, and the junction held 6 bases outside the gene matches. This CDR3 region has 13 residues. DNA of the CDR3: TGTGCCAGTGGGGACAGGGCGTTCAATGAGCAGTTCTTC. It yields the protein CASGDRAFNEQFF.

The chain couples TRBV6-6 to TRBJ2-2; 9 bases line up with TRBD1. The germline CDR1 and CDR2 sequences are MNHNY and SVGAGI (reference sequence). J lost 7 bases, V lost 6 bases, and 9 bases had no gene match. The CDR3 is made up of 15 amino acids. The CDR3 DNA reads TGTGCCAGCAGCCCACGGGACAGGGTGATCGGGGAGCTGTTTTTT. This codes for CASSPRDRVIGELFF.

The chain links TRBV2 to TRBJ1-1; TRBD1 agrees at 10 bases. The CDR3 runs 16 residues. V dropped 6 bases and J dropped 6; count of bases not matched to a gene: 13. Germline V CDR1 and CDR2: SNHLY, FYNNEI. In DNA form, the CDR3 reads TGTGCCAGCAGCACGACAGGGGGCGTATCTATCGCTGAAGCTTTCTTT. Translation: CASSTTGGVSIAEAFF.